The 16 T cell receptor beta chains reported below all come from one sample, sequenced in a study of blood T cell repertoires in COVID-19. The repertoire was sequenced with immunoSEQ multiplex PCR; TCRdb's copy has only in-frame clones and lacks some. The data contain fewer than 350,000 clones, around 88% of them singletons. Material: peripheral blood. These receptors all come from a woman in her 30s with COVID-19, enrolled during active disease.

V is TRBV27 and J is TRBJ1-5, with D possibly matching TRBD1 (6 bases). V lost 2 bases to trimming and J lost 5 bases, with 10 bases between them. Germline loops: CDR1 MNHEY, CDR2 SMNVEV (reference sequence). This CDR3 comprises 14 residues. The CDR3 reads CASSLARGDQPQHF. The CDR3 DNA reads TGTGCCAGCAGTTTAGCCAGGGGAGATCAGCCCCAGCATTTT.

The chain uses TRBV6-6 and TRBJ1-1; TRBD1 matches 7 bases. The length of the CDR3 is 11 residues. V shed 7 bases and J 7 bases; nucleotides not matched to a gene: 3. Germline CDR1 MNHNY, CDR2 SVGAGI (reference sequence). The CDR3 nucleotides are TGTGCCAGCATTCAGGGGGTTGAAGCTTTCTTT. Protein sequence: CASIQGVEAFF.

This chain joins TRBV19 and TRBJ2-1; 13 bases are shared with TRBD2. J was trimmed by 5 bases and V by 7 bases; bases with no gene match: 5. Germline V gene sequence: CDR1 LNHDA, CDR2 SQIVND (reference sequence). The CDR3 sequence is 15 residues long. The CDR3 spells CASMGLAGWDNEQFF. The CDR3 nucleotides are TGTGCCAGTATGGGACTAGCGGGGTGGGACAATGAGCAGTTCTTC. The full variable domain, rest sourced from reference TRBV19 and TRBJ2-1, is DGGITQSPKYLFRKEGQNVTLSCEQNLNHDAMYWYRQDPGQGLRLIYYSQIVNDFQKGDIAEGYSVSREKKESFPLTVTSAQKNPTAFYLCASMGLAGWDNEQFFGPGTRLTVL.

This chain connects TRBV6-5 to TRBJ2-7; D call uncertain. The germline gives CDR1 MNHEY, CDR2 SVGAGI. The CDR3 runs to 16 residues. V lost 0 bases, J lost 2 bases, and 14 bases lay in between. CDR3 DNA sequence: TGTGCCAGCAGTTACTCTAACGCTCCGGCGGCCTACGAGCAGTACTTC. This sequence encodes CASSYSNAPAAYEQYF.

The chain employs TRBV27 and TRBJ2-1; D is unresolved. V was clipped by 5 bases and J by 0 bases, with 8 bases between them. CDR1 MNHEY and CDR2 SMNVEV come from the germline V gene (reference sequence). The CDR3 covers 14 residues. CDR3 in amino acids: CASSSQSSYNEQFF. The CDR3 DNA is TGTGCCAGCAGTAGCCAAAGCTCCTACAATGAGCAGTTCTTC.

The V and J genes are TRBV7-8 and TRBJ1-1; D might be TRBD1 (6 bases). V was trimmed by 2 bases and J by 0 bases, leaving 16 bases between them. The length of the CDR3 is 17 residues. The germline gives CDR1 SGHVS, CDR2 FQNEAQ. The CDR3 DNA reads as TGTGCCAGCAGCTTAAGACGGAAAAGGGGGATGAACACTGAAGCTTTCTTT. This translates into CASSLRRKRGMNTEAFF. Filled out from reference TRBV7-8 and TRBJ1-1, the complete variable domain reads GAGVSQSPRYKVAKRGQDVALRCDPISGHVSLFWYQQALGQGPEFLTYFQNEAQLDKSGLPSDRFFAERPEGSVSTLKIQRTQQEDSAVYLCASSLRRKRGMNTEAFFGQGTRLTVV.

The J gene is TRBJ1-6, the V gene TRBV30, with D possibly being TRBD1 (6 bases). This CDR3 has 14 residues. Per the germline V gene, CDR1 is GTSNPN and CDR2 is SVGIG (reference sequence). Between the trimmed V and J ends, which lost 2 bases and 5 bases, there was a span of 10 bases. The CDR3 DNA follows: TGTGCCTGGAGTTCAGGGGTAGATAATTCACCCCTCCACTTT. Residues: CAWSSGVDNSPLHF. Drawing the rest from reference TRBV30 and TRBJ1-6, the complete variable domain is SQTIHQWPATLVQPVGSPLSLECTVEGTSNPNLYWYRQAAGRGLQLLFYSVGIGQISSEVPQNLSASRPQDRQFILSSKKLLLSDSGFYLCAWSSGVDNSPLHFGNGTRLTVT.

This chain links TRBV6-2 or TRBV6-3 with TRBJ2-1; D gene ambiguous. Trimming removed 2 bases at V and 6 bases at J, with 5 bases between. The CDR3 has 12 residues. Germline-derived CDR1 and CDR2 are MNHEY and SVGEGT. CDR3 DNA: TGTGCCAGCAGTTACCCCGTCAATGAGCAGTTCTTC. Translating it yields CASSYPVNEQFF.

The V gene is TRBV21-1, the J gene TRBJ2-1; TRBD2 is the table's D call, not checked against the DNA. TRBV21-1 is a documented pseudogene. CDR3 size: 17 residues. CDR3 amino acids: CASHREIAGGSYNEQFF. The CDR3, as DNA: TGTGCCAGCCACCGGGAGATAGCGGGGGGATCCTACAATGAGCAGTTCTTC.

J is TRBJ2-5 and V is TRBV5-1; 7 nucleotides align to TRBD1. The trim removed 4 bases at V and 5 bases at J, leaving 11 bases unmatched. CDR1 is SGHRS and CDR2 is YFSETQ in the germline V gene. This CDR3 contains 15 residues. CDR3 in amino acids: CASSHEGARGETQYF. CDR3 nucleotide sequence: TGCGCCAGCAGCCACGAGGGGGCGAGAGGGGAGACCCAGTACTTC.

The chain carries TRBV2 and TRBJ1-5; TRBD1 aligns across 7 bases. Per the germline V gene, CDR1 is SNHLY and CDR2 is FYNNEI. The CDR3 runs 15 residues. Losses at the gene ends were 6 bases for V and 3 bases for J; bases not matched to a gene: 8. CDR3 loop: CASSLDRSPNQPQHF. The CDR3, as DNA: TGTGCCAGCAGCCTGGACAGGTCCCCCAATCAGCCCCAGCATTTT.

The chain is built from TRBV28 and TRBJ1-1; D is uncertain. In germline, CDR1 is MDHEN, CDR2 SYDVKM. Trimming removed 6 bases at V and 1 base at J, with 12 bases between. This CDR3 spans 14 amino acids. The CDR3: CASSQRPGNTEAFF. CDR3 bases: TGTGCCAGCAGCCAACGGCCGGGGAACACTGAAGCTTTCTTT. Combining the CDR3 with reference TRBV28 and TRBJ1-1 gives the whole variable domain DVKVTQSSRYLVKRTGEKVFLECVQDMDHENMFWYRQDPGLGLRLIYFSYDVKMKEKGDIPEGYSVSREKKERFSLILESASTNQTSMYLCASSQRPGNTEAFFGQGTRLTVV.

The J gene is TRBJ2-5, the V gene TRBV6-5; 14 bases agree with TRBD2. Germline CDR1 MNHEY, CDR2 SVGAGI. This CDR3 contains 16 residues. Losses at the gene ends were 2 bases for V and 1 base for J; bases not matched to a gene: 0. The CDR3 region is CASSYGTSGGQETQYF. For the CDR3, the DNA is TGTGCCAGCAGTTACGGGACTAGCGGGGGCCAAGAGACCCAGTACTTC.

The rearrangement links TRBV2 to TRBJ1-2, with TRBD1 as a possible D gene (6 bases). The V end lost 7 bases, the J end lost 2 bases, and 11 bases lay between the germline ends. The CDR3 has 13 residues. CDR1 is SNHLY, CDR2 FYNNEI, per germline. The CDR3 bases are TGTGCCAGCAAGAGGGACAACAACTATGGCTACACCTTC. It yields the protein CASKRDNNYGYTF.

This chain joins TRBV6-5 and TRBJ1-4; 8 bases are a match to TRBD1. This CDR3 comprises 15 residues. V was pared by 3 bases and J by 7 bases, with 7 bases of the junction left unmatched. Germline V gene data show CDR1 as MNHEY and CDR2 as SVGAGI. DNA for the CDR3: TGTGCCAGCAGTTATCATGACAGGGGTGGTGAAAAACTGTTTTTT. This encodes CASSYHDRGGEKLFF.

This clone was recorded only once. The chain uses TRBV2 and TRBJ2-1; a possible D gene is TRBD1 (5 bases). This CDR3 contains 13 residues. CDR1 is SNHLY, CDR2 FYNNEI, per germline. Between the trimmed V and J ends, which lost 6 bases and 3 bases, there was a span of 9 bases. The CDR3 loop reads CASSTDNYNEQFF. The CDR3 nucleotides are TGTGCCAGCAGCACGGACAACTACAATGAGCAGTTCTTC.